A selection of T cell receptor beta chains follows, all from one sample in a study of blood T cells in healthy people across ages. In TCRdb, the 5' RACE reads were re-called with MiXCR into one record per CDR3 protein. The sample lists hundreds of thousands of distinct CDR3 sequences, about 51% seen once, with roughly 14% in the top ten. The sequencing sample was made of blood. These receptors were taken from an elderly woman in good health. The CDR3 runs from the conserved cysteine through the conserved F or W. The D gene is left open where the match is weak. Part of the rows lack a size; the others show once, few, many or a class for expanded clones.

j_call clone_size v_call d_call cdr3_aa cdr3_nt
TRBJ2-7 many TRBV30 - CAWSVLSEQYF TGTGCCTGGAGTGTACTGAGCGAGCAGTACTTC
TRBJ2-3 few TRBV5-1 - CASSLQARGTDTQYF TGCGCCAGCAGCTTGCAGGCCCGAGGCACAGATACGCAGTATTTT
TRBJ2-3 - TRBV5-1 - CASSLGTGGSTDTQYF TGCGCCAGCAGCCTCGGGACTGGCGGCAGCACAGATACGCAGTATTTT
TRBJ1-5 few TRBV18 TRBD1 CASSQPGQDNQPQHF TGTGCCAGCTCACAACCGGGACAGGATAATCAGCCCCAGCATTTT
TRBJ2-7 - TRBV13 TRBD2 CASSSRTSGGPYNEQYF TGTGCCAGCAGCTCCAGGACTAGCGGGGGGCCCTACAATGAGCAGTACTTC
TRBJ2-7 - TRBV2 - CASSKGSGNEQYF TGTGCCAGCAGTAAGGGTTCGGGGAACGAGCAGTACTTC
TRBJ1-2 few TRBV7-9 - CASSFEGVTYGYTF TGTGCCAGCAGCTTCGAGGGGGTTACATATGGCTACACCTTC
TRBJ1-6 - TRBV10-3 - CAISESNRESSPLHF TGTGCCATCAGTGAGTCGAACAGGGAGAGTTCACCCCTCCACTTT
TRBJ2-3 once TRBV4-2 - CASSQVGHRDTQYF TGTGCCAGCAGCCAAGTCGGTCATCGGGATACGCAGTATTTT
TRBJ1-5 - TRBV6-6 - CASRGSSKQPQHF TGTGCCAGCAGGGGCAGTAGCAAGCAGCCCCAGCATTTT
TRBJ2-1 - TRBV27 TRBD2 CASSLEYQLVSSGTYNEQFF TGTGCCAGCAGTTTAGAATATCAGTTGGTGTCTAGCGGCACCTACAATGAGCAGTTCTTC
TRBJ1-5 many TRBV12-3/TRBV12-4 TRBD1 CASSRDRDNQPQHF TGTGCCAGCAGCCGGGACAGGGACAATCAGCCCCAGCATTTT
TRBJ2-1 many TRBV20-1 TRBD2 CSAGGGLAVRNEQFF TGCAGTGCCGGGGGTGGGCTAGCGGTGAGAAATGAGCAGTTCTTC
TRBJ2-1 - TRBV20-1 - CSAMGALGSYNEQFF TGCAGTGCTATGGGAGCCCTCGGCTCCTACAATGAGCAGTTCTTC
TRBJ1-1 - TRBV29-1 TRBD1 CSVETGEGTEAFF TGCAGCGTTGAAACAGGGGAGGGGACTGAAGCTTTCTTT
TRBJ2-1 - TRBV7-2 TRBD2 CASSLIAGSSYNEQFF TGTGCCAGCAGCTTAATAGCGGGGAGCTCCTACAATGAGCAGTTCTTC
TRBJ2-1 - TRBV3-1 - CASSQRGGLNEQFF TGTGCCAGCAGCCAGAGGGGGGGGCTCAATGAGCAGTTCTTC
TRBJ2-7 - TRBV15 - CTTSTDRPYEQYF TGTACCACCAGCACGGACCGGCCCTACGAGCAGTACTTC
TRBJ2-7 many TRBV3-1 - CASSQASYEQYF TGTGCCAGCAGCCAAGCCTCCTACGAGCAGTACTTC
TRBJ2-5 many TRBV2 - CASSEGAETQYF TGTGCCAGCAGTGAAGGGGCAGAGACCCAGTACTTC
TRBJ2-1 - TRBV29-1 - CSVEELRARTDEQFF TGCAGCGTTGAAGAACTCCGAGCCAGGACCGATGAGCAGTTCTTC
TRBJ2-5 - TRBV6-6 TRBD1 CASSPVDRGQETQYF TGTGCCAGCAGTCCCGTCGACAGGGGTCAAGAGACCCAGTACTTC
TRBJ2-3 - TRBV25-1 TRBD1 CASKQGATDTQYF TGTGCCAGCAAGCAGGGGGCAACAGATACGCAGTATTTT
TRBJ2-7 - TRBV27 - CATFRDGSFNEQYF TGTGCCACCTTTCGGGACGGGTCTTTCAATGAGCAGTACTTC
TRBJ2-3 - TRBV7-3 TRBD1 CASSKPTGGSTDTQYF TGTGCCAGCAGCAAACCTACAGGGGGCAGCACAGATACGCAGTATTTT
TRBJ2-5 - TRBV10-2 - CAGSLVLVETQYF TGCGCCGGCAGTCTGGTTCTAGTTGAGACCCAGTACTTC
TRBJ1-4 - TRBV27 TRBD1 CASRGTDMGEKLFF TGTGCCAGCAGGGGGACAGACATGGGTGAAAAACTGTTTTTT
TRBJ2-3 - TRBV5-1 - CANSLDSTDTQYF TGCGCCAACAGCTTGGATAGTACAGATACGCAGTATTTT
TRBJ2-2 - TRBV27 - CASRRLGSAGELFF TGTGCCAGCAGACGACTAGGTTCTGCGGGGGAGCTGTTTTTT
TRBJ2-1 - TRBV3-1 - CASSQTRGEQFF TGTGCCAGCAGCCAAACTCGCGGTGAGCAGTTCTTC
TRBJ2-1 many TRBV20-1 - CSAFRDSGWVSYNEQFF TGCAGTGCTTTCCGGGACAGCGGGTGGGTGTCCTACAATGAGCAGTTCTTC
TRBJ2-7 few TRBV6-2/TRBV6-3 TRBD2 CASSYSPSGLSYEQYF TGTGCCAGCAGTTACTCTCCTAGCGGGCTCTCCTACGAGCAGTACTTC
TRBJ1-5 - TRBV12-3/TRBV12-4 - CANSQTEVGQPQHF TGTGCCAACAGCCAGACAGAAGTTGGTCAGCCCCAGCATTTT
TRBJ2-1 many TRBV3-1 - CASSQESGHNEQFF TGTGCCAGCAGCCAAGAGTCAGGCCACAATGAGCAGTTCTTC
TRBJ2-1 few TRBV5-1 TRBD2 CASSLGGLAPGAYNEQFF TGCGCCAGCAGCTTGGGGGGACTAGCCCCCGGGGCATACAATGAGCAGTTCTTC
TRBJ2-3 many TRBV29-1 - CSVEAERTDTQYF TGCAGCGTTGAAGCGGAGAGGACAGATACGCAGTATTTT
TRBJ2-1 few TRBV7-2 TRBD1 CASSSLTGSYNEQFF TGTGCCAGCAGCTCCCTGACAGGGAGCTACAATGAGCAGTTCTTC
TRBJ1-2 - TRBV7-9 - CASSSLRDRAQEVYYGYTF TGTGCCAGCAGCTCTCTCCGGGACCGAGCACAAGAAGTTTACTATGGCTACACCTTC
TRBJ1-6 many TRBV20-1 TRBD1 CSSTGNDSPLHF TGCAGCTCGACAGGGAACGATTCACCCCTCCACTTT
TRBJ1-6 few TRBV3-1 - CASSRGSSNSPLHF TGTGCCAGCAGCCGCGGGTCTTCGAATTCACCCCTCCACTTT
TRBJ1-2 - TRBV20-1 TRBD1 CSARERLGQGGGYTF TGCAGTGCTAGAGAGAGACTGGGACAGGGTGGTGGCTACACCTTC
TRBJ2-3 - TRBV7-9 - CASSTRSDTQYF TGTGCCAGCAGTACGCGGTCAGATACGCAGTATTTT